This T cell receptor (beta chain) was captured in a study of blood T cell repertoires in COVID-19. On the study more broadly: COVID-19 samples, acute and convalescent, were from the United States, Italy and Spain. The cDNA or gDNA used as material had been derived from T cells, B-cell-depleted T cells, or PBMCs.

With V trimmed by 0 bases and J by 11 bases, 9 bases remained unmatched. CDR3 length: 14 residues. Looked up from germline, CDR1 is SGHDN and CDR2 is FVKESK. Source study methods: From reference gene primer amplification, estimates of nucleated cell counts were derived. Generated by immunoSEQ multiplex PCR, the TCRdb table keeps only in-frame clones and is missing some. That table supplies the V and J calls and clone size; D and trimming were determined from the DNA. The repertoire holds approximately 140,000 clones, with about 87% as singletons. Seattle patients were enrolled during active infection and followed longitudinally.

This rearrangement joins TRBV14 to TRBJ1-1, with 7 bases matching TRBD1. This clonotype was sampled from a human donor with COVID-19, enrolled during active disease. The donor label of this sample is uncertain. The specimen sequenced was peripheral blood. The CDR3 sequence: CASSQELEGARAFF. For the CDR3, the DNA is TGTGCCAGCAGCCAAGAATTAGAGGGGGCGAGGGCTTTCTTT.